Described below is a single TCR beta chain sequence and its context. This entry is derived from a study of blood T cell repertoires in COVID-19. Across the whole study: Italy, Spain and the United States were the sources of the convalescent and acute COVID-19 samples. Sources were T cells, B-cell-depleted T cells, or PBMCs; the material itself was cDNA or gDNA.

The CDR3 runs 14 residues. V lost 4 bases, J lost 6 bases, and 9 bases stayed unmatched. The V gene's germline CDR1 is SGHDT and CDR2 YYEEEE. The repertoire was sequenced with immunoSEQ multiplex PCR; TCRdb's copy has only in-frame clones and lacks some. The table lists under 200,000 clones, roughly 83% of them singletons, with 1.5% to 1.9% in the top ten. V is TRBV5-6 and J is TRBJ2-7, with TRBD1 matching over 8 bases. The specimen sequenced was peripheral blood. The sequence was collected from a human donor in a cohort sampled during active COVID-19. DNA for the CDR3: TGTGCCAGCAGCAATGGACAGGGTACCGGCGAGCAGTACTTC. Encoded protein: CASSNGQGTGEQYF.